The 11 T cell receptor beta chains below were found in one sample sequenced in a study of T cell responses to AZD1222 COVID-19 vaccine (dated by TCRdb to 2020 to 2022). Per the publication, the time point label means: about 28 days (+/-7) after the second vaccine dose. Library prep was done by the immunoSEQ multiplex PCR assay. TCRdb stores this immuneACCESS table with in-frame sequences only. Part of the clones is absent; in the studies checked, under half of the shortfall reflects unresolved V genes, and no reason is known for the rest. The sample table shows about 200,000 clones, and 85% to 95% are seen once. Over 0.95% of the sample is taken by the ten largest. The material was peripheral blood, obtained 28 days after the second AZD1222 dose. Every receptor here comes from an adult who received the AZD1222 COVID-19 vaccine.

The genes are TRBV7-9 and TRBJ2-1; D not resolved. V lost 1 base and J 4 bases, leaving 14 bases between the germline ends. The CDR3 sequence is 16 residues long. Germline V gene lookup returns CDR1 SEHNR and CDR2 FQNEAQ (reference sequence). In DNA, the CDR3 is TGTGCCAGCAGCTTAGATCTCCAAGCTGCATACAATGAGCAGTTCTTC. The encoded protein is CASSLDLQAAYNEQFF.

This clone was seen only once. The chain recombines TRBV19 with TRBJ2-2; D is uncertain. CDR3 size: 14 residues. Germline V CDR1 and CDR2: LNHDA, SQIVND (reference sequence). V lost 1 base and J 2 bases, leaving 5 bases between the germline ends. The CDR3 sequence: CASSIGGNTGELFF. The CDR3 nucleotides read TGTGCCAGTAGTATAGGGGGAAACACCGGGGAGCTGTTTTTT.

CDR3 DNA: TGTGCCAGCAGCTTGTCTCAGAACACTGAAGCTTTCTTT. This gives the protein CASSLSQNTEAFF. V usage is TRBV7-2 and J usage is TRBJ1-1; no clear D. This CDR3 comprises 13 residues. Deletions cut 3 bases from V and 1 base from J, with 6 bases between. Germline-derived CDR1 and CDR2 are SGHTA and FQGNSA.

The chain joins TRBV5-1 to TRBJ1-1, with D hard to call. This CDR3 region has 14 residues. The V gene lost 6 bases and the J gene lost 6 bases, with 18 bases spanning the gap. Germline V gene sequence: CDR1 SGHRS, CDR2 YFSETQ. This chain's CDR3 is CASTLQVGGSEAFF. CDR3 sequence (DNA): TGCGCCAGCACCCTCCAAGTAGGAGGGTCTGAAGCTTTCTTT.

The chain uses TRBV6-6 and TRBJ1-2, with no clear D. V gave up 3 bases and J gave up 6 bases, with 11 bases separating them. Germline CDR1 and CDR2: MNHNY and SVGAGI (reference sequence). CDR3 length: 13 amino acids. This CDR3 is CASSYSPRDGYTF. CDR3 coding DNA: TGTGCCAGCAGTTATTCCCCGCGGGATGGCTACACCTTC.

The chain combines TRBV29-1 with TRBJ2-7, with D unresolved. The CDR3 covers 12 residues. The germline gives CDR1 SQVTM, CDR2 ANQGSEA. The V end was cut by 4 bases, the J end by 2 bases, with 9 bases between. The CDR3 here is CSVVDGAYEQYF. In DNA, the CDR3 is TGCAGCGTTGTGGATGGGGCCTACGAGCAGTACTTC.

This chain uses TRBV6-5 with TRBJ1-2; D uncertain. This CDR3 spans 15 amino acids. The V end lost 6 bases, the J end lost 8 bases, and 22 bases lay between the germline ends. CDR1 and CDR2 (germline): MNHEY, SVGAGI. The CDR3 DNA is TGTGCCAGCAGCCAAACCCCGCCGGGTCTACGCGGCTACACCTTC. Translation gives CASSQTPPGLRGYTF.

This clone was recorded only once. The rearrangement joins TRBV3-1 (or the pseudogene TRBV3-2) to TRBJ1-2; perhaps TRBD1 as D (5 bases). CDR1 LGHDT and CDR2 YNNKEL come from the germline V gene (reference sequence). Trimming stripped 1 base from V and 4 bases from J, with 7 bases between. The CDR3 covers 13 residues. CDR3 sequence reads: CASSQAGSYGYTF. In nucleotides, the CDR3 is TGTGCCAGCAGCCAAGCAGGGTCCTATGGCTACACCTTC.

The chain links TRBV27 to TRBJ1-6; D is perhaps TRBD1 (6 bases). V lost 5 bases, J lost 6 bases, and 17 bases lay in between. Germline CDR1 reads MNHEY; CDR2 reads SMNVEV (reference sequence). The length of the CDR3 is 16 residues. The DNA for the CDR3 is TGTGCCAGCAGTCCCCTCCCCACAGGGCTTAATTCACCCCTCCACTTT. It specifies CASSPLPTGLNSPLHF.

The chain joins TRBV18 to TRBJ2-2, with TRBD2 as a possible D gene (6 bases). This CDR3 is 15 amino acids long. The ends were cut back, 3 bases at V and 1 base at J, with 9 bases in the middle. Germline lookup yields CDR1 KGHSH and CDR2 LQKENI. The CDR3 nucleotides read TGTGCCAGCTCACCTGGAGGGATGAACACCGGGGAGCTGTTTTTT. It yields the protein CASSPGGMNTGELFF.

V is TRBV9 and J is TRBJ1-2; D unresolved. The V and J ends lost 4 bases and 0 bases respectively, with 13 bases between them. The length of the CDR3 is 15 residues. Looked up from germline, CDR1 is SGDLS and CDR2 is YYNGEE. CDR3 nucleotides: TGTGCCAGCAGCCTGACAATCTCGCCTAACTATGGCTACACCTTC. It is translated as CASSLTISPNYGYTF. Combining the CDR3 with reference TRBV9 and TRBJ1-2 gives the whole variable domain DSGVTQTPKHLITATGQRVTLRCSPRSGDLSVYWYQQSLDQGLQFLIQYYNGEERAKGNILERFSAQQFPDLHSELNLSSLELGDSALYFCASSLTISPNYGYTFGSGTRLTVV.